Listed below are T cell receptor beta chains from one sample, sequenced in a study of cytomegalovirus exposure and HLA in healthy donors. Sequencing used immunoSEQ multiplex PCR; TCRdb keeps in-frame clones, though not all of them. The sample lists fewer than 90,000 clones, about 75% seen once, with roughly 9.1% in the top ten. Sequencing was done on a sample of PBMCs. The receptors originated from a young man in good health and CMV-seropositive. Both conserved end residues are part of each CDR3. D genes are given only for firm matches. Clone size, where shown, is once, few, many, or a class for clones that have expanded.

>-|-|TRBV6-1|TRBJ2-7
CASSSHRGYEQYF
TGTGCCAGCAGTTCCCATAGGGGGTACGAGCAGTACTTC
>-|-|TRBV11-2|TRBJ2-1
CASSFSDSSYNEQFF
TGTGCCAGCAGCTTTTCGGACAGCTCCTACAATGAGCAGTTCTTC
>-|-|TRBV18|TRBJ1-1
CASSQREGRTEAFF
TGTGCCAGCTCACAGAGGGAGGGGAGGACTGAAGCTTTCTTT
>-|TRBD2|TRBV11-2|TRBJ2-7
CASSPGLAGGYEQYF
TGTGCCAGCAGCCCGGGACTAGCGGGGGGCTACGAGCAGTACTTC
>-|TRBD1|TRBV5-1|TRBJ2-7
CASSLVPNRDRPYEQYF
TGCGCCAGCAGCTTGGTCCCAAACCGGGACAGGCCCTACGAGCAGTACTTC
>few|TRBD2|TRBV2|TRBJ2-3
CATSRTSGGTSTDTQYF
TGTGCCACCAGCAGGACTAGCGGGGGGACTAGCACAGATACGCAGTATTTT
>-|-|TRBV6-4|TRBJ2-7
CAEKRGAREQYF
TGTGCCGAAAAAAGAGGCGCGCGCGAGCAGTACTTC
>-|TRBD2|TRBV14|TRBJ2-1
CASSQAGGRGYNEQFF
TGTGCCAGCAGCCAAGCGGGGGGGCGGGGATACAATGAGCAGTTCTTC
>-|TRBD1|TRBV2|TRBJ1-3
CASSGQGGSGNTIYF
TGTGCCAGCAGTGGACAGGGAGGCTCTGGAAACACCATATATTTT
>-|-|TRBV25-1|TRBJ2-7
CASSGGHSYEQYF
TGTGCCAGCAGTGGGGGACACTCCTACGAGCAGTACTTC
>-|-|TRBV11-2|TRBJ1-6
CASSEEISYNSPLHF
TGTGCCAGCAGCGAGGAGATCTCCTATAATTCACCCCTCCACTTT
>once|TRBD1|TRBV6-6|TRBJ2-7
CASTPGGSLNGQYF
TGTGCCAGCACCCCAGGGGGCTCCCTAAACGGGCAGTACTTC
>-|TRBD1|TRBV25-1|TRBJ2-2
CASSEGQEGTGELFF
TGTGCCAGCAGTGAGGGACAGGAAGGGACCGGGGAGCTGTTTTTT
>-|-|TRBV9|TRBJ1-6
CASSGGSTSYNSPLHF
TGTGCCAGCAGTGGGGGCTCTACCTCCTATAATTCACCCCTCCACTTT
>-|-|TRBV7-3|TRBJ2-2
CASSLRGQSTGELFF
TGTGCCAGCAGCTTAAGGGGCCAGTCCACCGGGGAGCTGTTTTTT
>-|-|TRBV4-1|TRBJ1-1
CASSPPWGDTEAFF
TGCGCCAGCAGCCCACCCTGGGGGGACACTGAAGCTTTCTTT
>-|-|TRBV5-8|TRBJ2-3
CASSSSADTQYF
TGTGCCAGCAGCTCCAGCGCAGATACGCAGTATTTT
>-|-|TRBV19|TRBJ1-1
CASSIEASGGAFF
TGTGCCAGTAGTATTGAAGCTAGCGGGGGAGCTTTCTTT
>-|TRBD1|TRBV2|TRBJ1-5
CASSETGGPGSQPQHF
TGTGCCAGCAGTGAAACAGGGGGCCCGGGAAGTCAGCCCCAGCATTTT
>once|-|TRBV29-1|TRBJ1-2
CSVRPRQDYGYTF
TGCAGCGTCCGTCCCCGGCAGGACTATGGCTACACCTTC
>-|-|TRBV29-1|TRBJ2-4
CSAWDRGRNIQYF
TGCAGCGCCTGGGATAGGGGCAGAAACATTCAGTACTTC
>-|-|TRBV7-9|TRBJ2-1
CASSFQGSYNEQFF
TGTGCCAGCAGCTTTCAGGGGTCCTACAATGAGCAGTTCTTC
>-|-|TRBV7-8|TRBJ1-6
CASSNTGNSPLHF
TGTGCCAGCAGTAATACAGGGAATTCACCCCTCCACTTT
>-|TRBD1|TRBV27|TRBJ1-5
CASSLWLTGGSRSNQPQHF
TGTGCCAGCAGTTTATGGCTTACAGGGGGGTCGCGTAGCAATCAGCCCCAGCATTTT
>-|TRBD1|TRBV28|TRBJ1-5
CASSTKDRGRSNQPQHF
TGTGCCAGCAGTACAAAGGACAGGGGTAGGAGCAATCAGCCCCAGCATTTT
>-|TRBD1|TRBV7-9|TRBJ2-7
CASSFLTGPHEQYF
TGTGCCAGCAGCTTCTTGACAGGGCCCCACGAGCAGTACTTC
>-|-|TRBV4-1|TRBJ1-1
CASSQVLRITEAFF
TGCGCCAGCAGCCAAGTTCTGCGGATCACTGAAGCTTTCTTT
>-|TRBD1|TRBV7-9|TRBJ1-5
CASSFWTGQPGQPQHF
TGTGCCAGCAGCTTCTGGACAGGGCAGCCTGGTCAGCCCCAGCATTTT